This T cell receptor (beta chain) was sequenced in a study of blood T cells in healthy people across ages. CDR1 and CDR2 (germline): DFQATT, SNEGSKA (reference sequence). The CDR3 runs 15 residues. V gave up 0 bases and J gave up 0 bases, with 9 bases separating them. Researchers collected approximately 9.5 milliliters of peripheral blood from every single donor. This clonotype has a handful of counts. For the second PCR, which ran for roughly 7 to 11 cycles, a sample-barcoded 5' primer and a J-beta primer mix were used. The yield of each sample was at least 2.5 million CDR3-containing paired-end reads. MiXCR, applied by TCRdb to the 5' RACE reads, yields one record per CDR3 protein. The table shows 750,000 to 950,000 distinct CDR3 sequences, with under 30% occurring only once. The same data also went into a second study, on T cells of mothers and their children. That paper states: The authors identified no persistent microchimeric T cell clones.

The sequenced sample was blood. This clonotype was sampled from a boy aged 5 to 17 in good health. The chain combines TRBV20-1 with TRBJ2-1; D may match TRBD1 or TRBD2 (5 bases each). This CDR3 is CSARDPGSSYNEQFF. For the CDR3, the DNA is TGCAGTGCTAGAGATCCAGGGAGCTCCTACAATGAGCAGTTCTTC.